This TCR beta chain was documented in a study of cytomegalovirus exposure and HLA in healthy donors. The study's findings and limits: The listing of roughly 160 TCR beta chains classed them as cytomegalovirus-associated.

PCR involved 60 Vbeta and 13 Jbeta primers. Clones were read by immunoSEQ multiplex PCR, and TCRdb kept only the in-frame ones, dropping some. Among approximately 160,000 clones listed, about 70% were seen once. This CDR3 contains 12 residues. Germline V gene sequence: CDR1 SGHTA, CDR2 FQGNSA. Trimming pared 0 bases from V and 6 bases from J, leaving 6 bases between. Note on this clone: The antigen remains undetermined.

The rearrangement joins TRBV7-2 to TRBJ2-7, with TRBD1 as a possible D gene (6 bases). This receptor was identified in a woman between 18 and 29 years old in good health and CMV-seropositive. Input material: PBMCs. This CDR3 is CASSLAGGEQYF. In DNA, the CDR3 is TGTGCCAGCAGCTTAGCAGGGGGCGAGCAGTACTTC.